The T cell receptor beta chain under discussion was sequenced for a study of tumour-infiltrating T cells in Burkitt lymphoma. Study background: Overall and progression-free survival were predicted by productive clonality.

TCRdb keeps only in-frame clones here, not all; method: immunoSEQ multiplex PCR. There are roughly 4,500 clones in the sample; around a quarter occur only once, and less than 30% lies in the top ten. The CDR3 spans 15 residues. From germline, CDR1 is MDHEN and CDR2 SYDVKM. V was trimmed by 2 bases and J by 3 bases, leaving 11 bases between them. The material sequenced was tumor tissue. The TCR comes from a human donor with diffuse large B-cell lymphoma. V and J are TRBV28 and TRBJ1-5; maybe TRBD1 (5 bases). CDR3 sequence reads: CASSLGGSNNQPQHF. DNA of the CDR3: TGTGCCAGCAGTTTAGGGGGTTCTAACAATCAGCCCCAGCATTTT.